These T cell receptor beta chains were read from a single sample in a study of blood T cell repertoires in COVID-19. Clones were read by immunoSEQ multiplex PCR, and TCRdb kept only the in-frame ones, dropping some. This table holds around 250,000 clones, roughly 80% found once. Sequenced input: PBMCs or T cells enriched from blood (not recorded which). The receptors were sampled from a middle-aged man who had been exposed to COVID-19. Both conserved end residues are part of each CDR3. A D gene is named only where the DNA matches it firmly. Only part of the rows carry a size: once, few, many, or a class if the clone is expanded.

.,17,.,TRBV9,TRBJ2-7,CASSVEGGWDSPYEQYF,TGTGCCAGCAGCGTAGAAGGAGGATGGGACTCTCCCTACGAGCAGTACTTC
TRBD2,15,.,TRBV2,TRBJ2-2,CASSLAGGYTGELFF,TGTGCCAGCAGTTTAGCGGGAGGCTACACCGGGGAGCTGTTTTTT
TRBD2,17,.,TRBV25-1,TRBJ2-5,CASSETRVAGYLETQYF,TGTGCCAGCAGTGAAACAAGGGTAGCGGGCTATTTAGAGACCCAGTACTTC
.,14,.,TRBV27,TRBJ1-1,CASSLRSRNTEAFF,TGTGCCAGCAGTTTACGCTCCAGGAACACTGAAGCTTTCTTT
.,13,.,TRBV7-3,TRBJ2-1,CASSFTSDNEQFF,TGTGCCAGCAGCTTTACGAGCGACAATGAGCAGTTCTTC
TRBD1,14,few,TRBV25-1,TRBJ1-2,CASLDPDRLSGYTF,TGTGCCAGCCTTGATCCGGACAGGTTGAGTGGCTACACCTTC
.,15,.,TRBV10-3,TRBJ1-5,CASRARPDSNQPQHF,TGTGCCTCCAGGGCCCGCCCCGATAGCAATCAGCCCCAGCATTTT
TRBD2,16,.,TRBV5-4,TRBJ2-7,CASSRTSGSSAYEQYF,TGTGCCAGCAGCCGGACTAGCGGGAGCTCTGCCTACGAGCAGTACTTC
.,13,.,TRBV7-3,TRBJ1-2,CASSPQGDYGYTF,TGTGCCAGCAGCCCACAGGGTGACTATGGCTACACCTTC
TRBD1,15,once,TRBV11-2,TRBJ1-5,CASSLWDSHNQPQHF,TGTGCCAGCAGCTTATGGGACAGCCACAATCAGCCCCAGCATTTT
.,13,.,TRBV3-1/TRBV3-2,TRBJ1-2,CASSPDRSIGYTF,TGTGCCAGCAGCCCAGACAGGTCGATTGGCTACACCTTC
TRBD1,16,few,TRBV5-6,TRBJ1-1,CASSRGQGLRGTEAFF,TGTGCCAGCAGCCGTGGACAGGGGCTTAGGGGGACTGAAGCTTTCTTT
.,16,.,TRBV16,TRBJ2-7,CASSQMREFRLSGQYF,TGTGCCAGCAGCCAAATGAGGGAGTTCAGGTTGTCAGGGCAGTACTTC
TRBD1,14,.,TRBV6-5,TRBJ1-5,CASSPTGGSQPQHF,TGTGCCAGCAGCCCGACAGGGGGAAGTCAGCCCCAGCATTTT
TRBD1,16,.,TRBV28,TRBJ1-5,CASTPSDRGPNQPQHF,TGTGCCAGCACCCCTTCCGACAGGGGCCCAAATCAGCCCCAGCATTTT
TRBD1,14,once,TRBV28,TRBJ1-2,CASTTHGTDYGYTF,TGTGCCAGCACCACTCACGGGACAGACTATGGCTACACCTTC
.,12,.,TRBV30,TRBJ2-7,CAWSGASYEQYF,TGTGCCTGGAGTGGAGCCTCCTACGAGCAGTACTTC
TRBD1,17,.,TRBV7-9,TRBJ1-6,CASSLGVGGDRNSPLHF,TGTGCCAGCAGCTTAGGAGTGGGCGGGGACAGAAATTCACCCCTCCACTTT
TRBD1,15,.,TRBV24-1,TRBJ2-2,CATGTGGMSTGELFF,TGTGCCACCGGAACAGGGGGCATGAGCACCGGGGAGCTGTTTTTT
TRBD1,14,.,TRBV5-6,TRBJ2-7,CASSYGTGPSEQYF,TGTGCCAGCAGCTATGGGACAGGGCCGAGCGAGCAGTACTTC
TRBD1,15,.,TRBV9,TRBJ2-7,CASSFTDRGHGEQYF,TGTGCCAGCAGCTTTACGGACAGGGGGCACGGGGAGCAGTACTTC
TRBD2,15,.,TRBV7-2,TRBJ2-1,CASSFRTSGSDEQFF,TGTGCCAGCAGCTTCCGGACTAGCGGGAGCGATGAGCAGTTCTTC
.,14,.,TRBV4-1,TRBJ1-4,CASSQSQTTTKLFF,TGCGCCAGCAGCCAAAGTCAAACAACTACAAAACTGTTTTTT
.,15,.,TRBV27,TRBJ1-2,CASRRKDSLNYGYTF,TGTGCCAGCAGGAGAAAGGACAGCCTAAACTATGGCTACACCTTC
.,12,.,TRBV9,TRBJ2-1,CASSDSEGWQFF,TGTGCCAGCAGCGATTCGGAGGGATGGCAGTTCTTC
TRBD2,14,.,TRBV6-5,TRBJ2-1,CASKLAGGANEQFF,TGTGCCAGCAAACTAGCGGGAGGTGCCAATGAGCAGTTCTTC
.,17,.,TRBV7-9,TRBJ2-1,CASSLGGSAGPRNEQFF,TGTGCCAGCAGCTTAGGGGGTTCGGCGGGTCCGCGGAATGAGCAGTTCTTC
TRBD2,16,.,TRBV11-1,TRBJ2-5,CASSLKTSGRIETQYF,TGTGCCAGCAGCCTCAAGACTAGCGGGAGGATCGAGACCCAGTACTTC
.,14,few,TRBV7-8,TRBJ2-7,CASSFLDGAYEQYF,TGTGCCAGCAGCTTCTTGGACGGGGCCTACGAGCAGTACTTC
.,11,.,TRBV6-5,TRBJ2-5,CASSPGETQYF,TGTGCCAGCAGTCCGGGGGAGACCCAGTACTTC
TRBD2,17,.,TRBV27,TRBJ2-1,CASSLSAPGLFHNEQFF,TGTGCCAGCAGTTTATCCGCCCCGGGACTATTCCACAATGAGCAGTTCTTC
.,18,.,TRBV6-6,TRBJ1-3,CASSHKAPADFSGNTIYF,TGTGCCAGCAGTCACAAAGCCCCAGCGGATTTCTCTGGAAACACCATATATTTT
TRBD1,13,.,TRBV12-5,TRBJ2-7,CASAQGAAYEQYF,TGTGCTAGTGCCCAGGGGGCCGCCTACGAGCAGTACTTC
.,16,few,TRBV3-1/TRBV3-2,TRBJ1-3,CASSQPRGISGNTIYF,TGTGCCAGCAGCCAGCCCAGAGGGATCTCTGGAAACACCATATATTTT